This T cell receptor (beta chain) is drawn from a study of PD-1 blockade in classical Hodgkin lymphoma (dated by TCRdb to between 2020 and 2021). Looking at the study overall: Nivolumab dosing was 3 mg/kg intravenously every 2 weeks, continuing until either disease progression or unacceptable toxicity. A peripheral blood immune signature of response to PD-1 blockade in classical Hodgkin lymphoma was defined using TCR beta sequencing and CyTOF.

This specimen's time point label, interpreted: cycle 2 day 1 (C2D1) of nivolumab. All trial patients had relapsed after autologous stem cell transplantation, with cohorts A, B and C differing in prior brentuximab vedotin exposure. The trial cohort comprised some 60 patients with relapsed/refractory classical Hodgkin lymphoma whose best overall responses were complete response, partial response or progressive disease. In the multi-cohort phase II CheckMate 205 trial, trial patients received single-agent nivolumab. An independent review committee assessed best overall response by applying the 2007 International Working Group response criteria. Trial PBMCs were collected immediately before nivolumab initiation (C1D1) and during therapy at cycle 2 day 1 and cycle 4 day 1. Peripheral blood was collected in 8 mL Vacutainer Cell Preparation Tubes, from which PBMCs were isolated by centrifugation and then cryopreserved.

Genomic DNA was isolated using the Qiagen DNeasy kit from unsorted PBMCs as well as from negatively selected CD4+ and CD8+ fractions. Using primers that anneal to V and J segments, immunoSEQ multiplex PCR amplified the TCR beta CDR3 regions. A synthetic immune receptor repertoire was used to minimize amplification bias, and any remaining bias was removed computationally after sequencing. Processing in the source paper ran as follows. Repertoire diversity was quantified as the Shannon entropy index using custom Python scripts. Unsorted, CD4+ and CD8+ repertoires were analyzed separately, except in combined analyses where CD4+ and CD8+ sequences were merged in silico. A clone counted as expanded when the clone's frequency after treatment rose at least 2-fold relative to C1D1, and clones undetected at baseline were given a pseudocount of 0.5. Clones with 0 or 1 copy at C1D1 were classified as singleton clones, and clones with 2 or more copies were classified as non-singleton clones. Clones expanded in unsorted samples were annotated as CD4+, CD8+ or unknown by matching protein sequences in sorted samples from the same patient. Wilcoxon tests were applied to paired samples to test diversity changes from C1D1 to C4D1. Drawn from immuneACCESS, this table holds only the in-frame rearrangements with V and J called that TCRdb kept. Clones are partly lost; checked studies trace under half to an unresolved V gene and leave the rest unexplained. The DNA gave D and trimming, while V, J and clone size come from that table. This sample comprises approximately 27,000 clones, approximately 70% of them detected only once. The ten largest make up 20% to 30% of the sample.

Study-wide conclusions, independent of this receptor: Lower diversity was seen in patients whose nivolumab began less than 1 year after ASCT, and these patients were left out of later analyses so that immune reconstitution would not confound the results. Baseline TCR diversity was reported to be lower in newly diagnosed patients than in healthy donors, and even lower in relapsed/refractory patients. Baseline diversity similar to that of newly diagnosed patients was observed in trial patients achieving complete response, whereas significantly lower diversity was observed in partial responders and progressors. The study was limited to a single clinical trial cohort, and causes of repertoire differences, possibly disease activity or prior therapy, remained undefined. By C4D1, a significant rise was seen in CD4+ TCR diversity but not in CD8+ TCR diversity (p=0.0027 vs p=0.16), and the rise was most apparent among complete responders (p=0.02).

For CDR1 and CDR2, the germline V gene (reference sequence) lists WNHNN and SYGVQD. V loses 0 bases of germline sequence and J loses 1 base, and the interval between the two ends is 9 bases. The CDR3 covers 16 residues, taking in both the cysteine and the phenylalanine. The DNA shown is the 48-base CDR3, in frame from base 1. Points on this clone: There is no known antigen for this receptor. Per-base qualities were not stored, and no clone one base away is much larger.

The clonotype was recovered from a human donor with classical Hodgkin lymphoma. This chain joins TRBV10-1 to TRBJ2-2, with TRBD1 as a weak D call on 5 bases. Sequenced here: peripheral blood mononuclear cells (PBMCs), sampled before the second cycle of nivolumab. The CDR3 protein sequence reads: CASSESNDRNTGELFF. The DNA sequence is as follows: TGCGCCAGCAGTGAGTCGAACGACAGGAACACCGGGGAGCTGTTTTTT.